A single sample is the source of the 28 T cell receptor beta chains below, sequenced in a study of brain T cells in children with intractable seizures. TCRdb keeps only in-frame clones here, not all; method: immunoSEQ multiplex PCR. The sample lists around 70,000 clones, approximately 94% occurring once. Source: peripheral blood, taken at surgery. These receptors were taken from a boy under three years old with tuberous sclerosis and intractable seizures.

This sequence joins TRBV6-5 and TRBJ2-3, with D possibly TRBD2 on 5 matching bases. V was cut by 4 bases and J by 8 bases, with 16 bases left in between. This CDR3 is built from 14 residues. Germline CDR1 reads MNHEY; CDR2 reads SVGAGI. DNA for the CDR3: TGTGCCAGCAGTTCGCGTCCTTGGGCGGGTACGCAGTATTTT. This codes for CASSSRPWAGTQYF.

The genes are TRBV3-1 (or the pseudogene TRBV3-2) and TRBJ1-5; D gene ambiguous. Germline CDR1 LGHDT, CDR2 YNNKEL (reference sequence). CDR3 length: 15 residues. V gave up 0 bases and J gave up 9 bases, with 15 bases separating them. The CDR3 region is CASSQESTTKPPQHF. The CDR3 DNA reads TGTGCCAGCAGCCAAGAATCGACAACCAAGCCGCCCCAGCATTTT.

The chain recombines TRBV3-1 (or the pseudogene TRBV3-2) with TRBJ2-1; D gene ambiguous. Trimming took off 0 bases at V and 10 bases at J, with 13 bases between the two ends. Germline assignment: CDR1 LGHDT and CDR2 YNNKEL (reference sequence). This CDR3 spans 14 amino acids. The CDR3 loop is CASSQDGSLGEQFF. CDR3 bases: TGTGCCAGCAGCCAAGATGGTAGTTTAGGCGAGCAGTTCTTC.

V usage is TRBV25-1 and J usage is TRBJ1-3; 9 nucleotides line up with TRBD1. V dropped 2 bases and J dropped 4; count of bases not matched to a gene: 12. CDR3 length: 18 amino acids. CDR1 and CDR2 (germline): MGHDK, SYGVNS. The CDR3 sequence is CASSERIPDRGSGNTIYF. In nucleotides, the CDR3 is TGTGCCAGCAGTGAAAGAATTCCCGACAGGGGGTCCGGAAACACCATATATTTT.

This rearrangement joins TRBV7-9 to TRBJ2-5; D is ambiguous. The CDR3 is 15 amino acids. V was cut by 2 bases and J by 1 base, with 11 bases left in between. Germline V lookup: CDR1 SEHNR, CDR2 FQNEAQ (reference sequence). The CDR3 DNA is TGTGCCAGCAGCTTAATGTTACGTTCCCAAGAGACCCAGTACTTC. This sequence encodes CASSLMLRSQETQYF.

The gene calls are TRBV7-9 and TRBJ2-5, with TRBD1 identical over 9 bases. The junction had 5 bases not matched to a gene; V was cut back by 1 base and J by 5 bases. This CDR3 spans 15 amino acids. CDR1 is SEHNR and CDR2 is FQNEAQ in the germline V gene (reference sequence). The CDR3 sequence: CASSLGGTGKETQYF. In DNA, the CDR3 is TGTGCCAGCAGCTTAGGGGGGACAGGGAAGGAGACCCAGTACTTC.

The rearrangement uses TRBV19 and TRBJ1-2, with D maybe TRBD1 (6 bases). V was trimmed by 3 bases and J by 8 bases, leaving 13 bases between them. This CDR3 is built from 13 residues. The germline gives CDR1 LNHDA, CDR2 SQIVND (reference sequence). The DNA of the CDR3 is TGTGCCAGTAGTATCGAGTGGGGGGCCGGCTACACCTTC. Translating gives CASSIEWGAGYTF.

The V and J genes are TRBV27 and TRBJ1-1, with D unclear. Germline lookup yields CDR1 MNHEY and CDR2 SMNVEV (reference sequence). The germline V and J ends were trimmed by 0 bases and 0 bases, with 8 bases remaining between them. CDR3 length: 15 amino acids. CDR3 nucleotide sequence: TGTGCCAGCAGTTTATCAGGTGCCGTGAACACTGAAGCTTTCTTT. Protein product: CASSLSGAVNTEAFF.

The rearrangement uses TRBV5-5 and TRBJ2-1; TRBD2 matches at 8 bases. With 1 base clipped from V and 10 bases from J, the junction kept 4 bases outside the gene matches. CDR1 and CDR2 from the germline V gene are SGHKS and YYEKEE (reference sequence). The length of the CDR3 is 13 residues. CDR3 region: CASSLTSGWEQFF. For the CDR3, the DNA is TGTGCCAGCAGCTTGACTAGCGGCTGGGAGCAGTTCTTC. Based on the CDR3 plus reference TRBV5-5 and TRBJ2-1, the full variable domain is DAGVTQSPTHLIKTRGQQVTLRCSPISGHKSVSWYQQVLGQGPQFIFQYYEKEERGRGNFPDRFSARQFPNYSSELNVNALLLGDSALYLCASSLTSGWEQFFGPGTRLTVL.

V gene TRBV19 combines with J gene TRBJ2-7, with TRBD2 matching 10 bases. J gave up 5 bases and V 8 bases, and 12 bases lay outside the gene matches. The germline V gene encodes CDR1 LNHDA and CDR2 SQIVND (reference sequence). The CDR3 is made up of 15 amino acids. In nucleotides, the CDR3 is TGTGCCAGTGGGCGAAGCGGGAGGGCCGTGGACGAGCAGTACTTC. Its protein is CASGRSGRAVDEQYF.

Here the CDR3 DNA reads TGTGCCTGGAGTACCGGGATTGGTGAGACCCAGTACTTC. Protein: CAWSTGIGETQYF. The chain is built from TRBV30 and TRBJ2-5; maybe TRBD2 (5 bases). Between the trimmed V and J ends, which lost 2 bases and 5 bases, there was a span of 12 bases. CDR3 size: 13 residues. Germline V gene lookup returns CDR1 GTSNPN and CDR2 SVGIG (reference sequence).

The V call is TRBV5-1, the J call TRBJ2-7; maybe TRBD2 (6 bases). Trimming took 0 bases from V and 2 from J, leaving 15 bases between them. Germline V gene data show CDR1 as SGHRS and CDR2 as YFSETQ. The CDR3 covers 16 residues. The CDR3 spells CASSLGAGLMAYEQYF. The CDR3 region has the DNA TGCGCCAGCAGCTTGGGTGCAGGACTAATGGCCTACGAGCAGTACTTC. Complete variable domain (other parts from reference TRBV5-1 and TRBJ2-7): KAGVTQTPRYLIKTRGQQVTLSCSPISGHRSVSWYQQTPGQGLQFLFEYFSETQRNKGNFPGRFSGRQFSNSRSEMNVSTLELGDSALYLCASSLGAGLMAYEQYFGPGTRLTVT.

This rearrangement joins TRBV18 to TRBJ2-1; D uncertain. Trimming stripped 2 bases from V and 7 bases from J, with 12 bases between. The CDR3 loop spans 14 amino acids. Germline V gene lookup returns CDR1 KGHSH and CDR2 LQKENI. The CDR3 DNA reads TGTGCCAGCTCACCAGTCCGGGCTCTGAATGAGCAGTTCTTC. Translation gives CASSPVRALNEQFF. Full variable domain (rest looked up from reference TRBV18 and TRBJ2-1): NAGVMQNPRHLVRRRGQEARLRCSPMKGHSHVYWYRQLPEEGLKFMVYLQKENIIDESGMPKERFSAEFPKEGPSILRIQQVVRGDSAAYFCASSPVRALNEQFFGPGTRLTVL.

This clone was seen just once. The chain employs TRBV5-1 and TRBJ2-6; a possible D gene is TRBD2 (6 bases). This CDR3 is 18 amino acids long. The germline V gene encodes CDR1 SGHRS and CDR2 YFSETQ. V lost 4 bases and J 1 base, leaving 18 bases between the germline ends. CDR3 bases: TGCGCCAGCAGCCCCGAACCCCAGGGAGGATCTGGGGCCAACGTCCTGACTTTC. Protein sequence: CASSPEPQGGSGANVLTF.

The genes are TRBV7-2 and TRBJ1-6, with TRBD1 matching 9 bases. From germline, CDR1 is SGHTA and CDR2 FQGNSA. V shed 5 bases, J shed 10 bases, and the junction held 6 bases outside the gene matches. The CDR3 extends over 14 amino acids. CDR3 sequence (DNA): TGTGCCAGCAGCCAGGACAGGGGAGGCTCACCCCTCCACTTT. It translates to CASSQDRGGSPLHF. Based on the CDR3 plus reference TRBV7-2 and TRBJ1-6, the full variable domain is GAGVSQSPSNKVTEKGKDVELRCDPISGHTALYWYRQSLGQGLEFLIYFQGNSAPDKSGLPSDRFSAERTGGSVSTLTIQRTQQEDSAVYLCASSQDRGGSPLHFGNGTRLTVT.

The chain combines TRBV5-1 with TRBJ2-1; D is unresolved. The V gene's germline CDR1 is SGHRS and CDR2 YFSETQ. CDR3 length: 13 amino acids. Trimming left V 0 bases short and J 6 bases short, with 7 bases between. The CDR3 bases are TGCGCCAGCAGCTTGGAGGCCGGCAATGAGCAGTTCTTC. This translates into CASSLEAGNEQFF.

This clone was seen a single time. The chain combines TRBV23-1 with TRBJ1-1; 7 nucleotides agree with TRBD1. TRBV23-1 is classed as an ORF, of uncertain function. The CDR3 covers 13 residues. V lost 3 bases, J lost 11 bases, and 9 bases stayed unmatched. The CDR3 loop is CASSHFRGHAAFF. The CDR3 bases are TGCGCCAGCAGTCACTTTAGGGGGCATGCGGCTTTCTTT.

The chain uses TRBV7-9 and TRBJ2-2; D is unclear. The CDR3 is made up of 12 amino acids. Germline V CDR1 and CDR2: SEHNR, FQNEAQ (reference sequence). V gave up 3 bases and J gave up 7 bases, with 6 bases separating them. The chain's CDR3 is CASSFSGGELFF. The CDR3 bases are TGTGCCAGCAGCTTCAGTGGCGGGGAGCTGTTTTTT.

The genes are TRBV27 and TRBJ2-1; 13 bases map to TRBD2. Germline V gene sequence: CDR1 MNHEY, CDR2 SMNVEV (reference sequence). With V trimmed by 5 bases and J by 3 bases, 4 bases remained unmatched. The CDR3 spans 16 residues. DNA for the CDR3: TGTGCCAGCAGTGACAGACTAGCGGGAGGCTACAATGAGCAGTTCTTC. Encoded protein: CASSDRLAGGYNEQFF.

This rearrangement joins TRBV15 to TRBJ2-1; D call uncertain. This CDR3 region has 13 residues. Germline CDR1 is LNHNV and CDR2 is YYDKDF (reference sequence). Trimming removed 5 bases at V and 0 bases at J, with 5 bases between. Written as DNA, the CDR3 is TGTGCCACCAGCGGGTCCTCCTACAATGAGCAGTTCTTC. As protein: CATSGSSYNEQFF.

J is TRBJ2-5 and V is TRBV27; 7 nucleotides align to TRBD2. The junction had 11 bases not matched to a gene; V was cut back by 3 bases and J by 4 bases. This CDR3 comprises 16 residues. Germline CDR1 reads MNHEY; CDR2 reads SMNVEV (reference sequence). This CDR3 reads CASSLNSGLGVETQYF. The CDR3 region has the DNA TGTGCCAGCAGTTTGAATAGCGGGCTGGGTGTAGAGACCCAGTACTTC.

The gene calls are TRBV6-5 and TRBJ1-1; D perhaps matches TRBD1 (5 bases). This CDR3 has 15 amino acids. The germline CDR1 and CDR2 sequences are MNHEY and SVGAGI. Trimming took 2 bases from V and 1 from J, leaving 11 bases between them. CDR3 amino acids: CASSYGGGPNTEAFF. CDR3 DNA: TGTGCCAGCAGTTACGGGGGGGGTCCGAACACTGAAGCTTTCTTT.

This clone was recorded only once. The chain combines TRBV14 with TRBJ1-4; D gene uncertain. The V gene's germline CDR1 is SGHDN and CDR2 FVKESK. The V end was cut by 0 bases, the J end by 6 bases, with 11 bases between. This CDR3 comprises 15 residues. Here the CDR3 reads CASSQDMSLDEKLFF. In nucleotides, the CDR3 is TGTGCCAGCAGCCAAGATATGTCCCTCGATGAAAAACTGTTTTTT.

This clone appeared a single time. The chain is built from TRBV14 and TRBJ2-7; TRBD2 agrees at 11 bases. The CDR3 has 16 residues. CDR1 and CDR2 from the germline V gene are SGHDN and FVKESK. The ends lost 3 bases at V and 6 bases at J; junction bases unmatched: 10. CDR3 sequence: CASSHYMGLAVAEQYF. The DNA for the CDR3 is TGTGCCAGCAGCCATTACATGGGACTAGCGGTCGCCGAGCAGTACTTC. The whole variable domain, remainder taken from reference TRBV14 and TRBJ2-7, is EAGVTQFPSHSVIEKGQTVTLRCDPISGHDNLYWYRRVMGKEIKFLLHFVKESKQDESGMPNNRFLAERTGGTYSTLKVQPAELEDSGVYFCASSHYMGLAVAEQYFGPGTRLTVT.

The chain is built from TRBV30 and TRBJ2-7; possibly TRBD1 or TRBD2 for D (6 bases each). CDR3 size: 15 residues. Per germline, CDR1 GTSNPN and CDR2 SVGIG (reference sequence). Trimming shortened V by 0 bases and J by 2 bases, and 14 bases separated the two germline ends. The CDR3 nucleotides read TGTGCCTGGAGTGTAGGTAGGGGGGAGCCCTACGAGCAGTACTTC. It yields the protein CAWSVGRGEPYEQYF.

The chain recombines TRBV15 with TRBJ2-5, with D perhaps TRBD1 or TRBD2 (5 bases each). Germline V gene data show CDR1 as LNHNV and CDR2 as YYDKDF (reference sequence). The CDR3 is 16 residues long. V lost 5 bases and J 0 bases, leaving 16 bases between the germline ends. CDR3 sequence: CATSPKALGHQETQYF. CDR3 coding DNA: TGTGCCACCAGCCCAAAGGCCCTGGGACACCAAGAGACCCAGTACTTC.

V gene TRBV3-1 (or the pseudogene TRBV3-2) combines with J gene TRBJ2-7; D possibly matches TRBD1 or TRBD2 (6 bases each). The CDR3 loop spans 14 amino acids. Germline V gene lookup returns CDR1 LGHDT and CDR2 YNNKEL (reference sequence). Trimming left V 4 bases short and J 2 bases short, with 12 bases between. The CDR3 loop is CASSPGAQAYEQYF. The CDR3 DNA is TGTGCCAGCAGCCCGGGGGCTCAAGCCTACGAGCAGTACTTC.

The V call is TRBV30, the J call TRBJ1-1; tentative D call: TRBD1 (5 bases). V lost 2 bases and J 1 base, leaving 14 bases between the germline ends. Germline assignment: CDR1 GTSNPN and CDR2 SVGIG (reference sequence). The CDR3 is 15 amino acids. The CDR3 reads CAWSPLRTPNTEAFF. The DNA for the CDR3 is TGTGCCTGGAGTCCCCTCAGGACACCGAACACTGAAGCTTTCTTT.